The clone carrying this T cell receptor beta chain was recorded at least ten times. This sample is drawn from a study of T cells in Graves' hyperthyroidism and ophthalmopathy. V gave up 0 bases and J gave up 7 bases, with 7 bases separating them. Germline loops: CDR1 KGHSH, CDR2 LQKENI. This CDR3 has 13 amino acids. The CDR3 regions of TCR beta were amplified from RNA transcripts. When the TCR CDR3 underwent first-round RT-PCR, the HTBI primer set was used. Each CDR3 protein is one row after TCRdb ran MiXCR on the multiplex PCR reads. The sample has 350,000 to 400,000 distinct CDR3 sequences; 15% to 20% are singletons.

The genes are TRBV18 and TRBJ1-5; tentatively, D is TRBD1 (5 bases). Material for sequencing was blood. The TCR originated in a woman aged 18-29 years with Graves' hyperthyroidism. In DNA, the CDR3 is TGTGCCAGCTCACCACCGGAGGGGCAGCCCCAGCATTTT. Its translation is CASSPPEGQPQHF.